Described below is a single T cell receptor (beta chain) sequence and its context. Its target antigen remains unknown. The record has no base qualities; no much larger clone is one base away. The meaning of the sample's time point label: newly diagnosed GD, antithyroid drugs for less than 3 months. RNA was extracted from PBMCs in TRIzol for both TCR sequencing and RNA sequencing. The diagnosis of Graves' disease followed American Thyroid Association guidelines. Patients for the study were recruited at an endocrinology department in Xi'an, China. From each patient, around 9.3 milliliters of peripheral blood was collected into an EDTA anticoagulant tube. Ficoll Paque Plus density gradient separation was used to isolate PBMCs, and no additional T cell sorting was done. An Agilent 2100 Bioanalyzer and agarose gel were used to check RNA quality, while a NanoDrop 2000 measured RNA concentration. The CDR3 covers 15 residues, taking in both the cysteine and the phenylalanine. Here the CDR3 DNA is all that survives: 45 bases in frame from base 1. After removal of 5 bases from V and 3 bases from J, the junction retains 4 bases not matched to a gene. CDR1 and CDR2 are read off the germline V gene as MGHDK and SYGVNS.

The library came from multiplex PCR. The sequencer was an Illumina HiSeq 4000. TCR beta libraries were built with iRepertoire HTBI primers and Arm-PCR amplification of CDR3 regions. Before sequencing, the PCR products went through gel purification. For the original study's pipeline: A total of 60 to 80 TRBV and some 15 TRBJ segments were identified across samples and were used for gene usage analysis of CDR3 amino acid clonotypes. COPE and FqMerger were used to merge filtered high-quality paired reads into contigs. BLAST was used to align contigs to the IMGT TRBV, TRBD and TRBJ reference genes, and CDR3 was defined following IMGT. Highly expanded clones were defined as clonotypes with a frequency above 0.1%. Shannon entropy was used to measure repertoire diversity, and the Gini coefficient was used to measure V-J evenness. Public clonotypes were defined as clonotypes shared by more than one individual. The raw public reads went through TCRdb reprocessing: fastp at Q25, MiXCR clone calling, in-frame beta chains kept. Records with the same CDR3 protein are collapsed into one entry carrying the most frequent genes and DNA. TCRdb, rather than the study authors, made the V and J calls. The sample records under 250,000 distinct CDR3 sequences, about 19% of which are singletons. The ten top clones hold about 15% of the sample.

The sample is drawn from a study of regulatory T cells in long-lasting Graves disease (dated by TCRdb to about 2021). Study-wide context: In the newly diagnosed Graves' disease group, patients had been taking antithyroid drugs for less than 3 months. Peripheral blood TCR sequencing and RNA sequencing compared persistent Graves' disease patients with newly diagnosed Graves' disease patients. The study was registered as a clinical trial and conducted in China. TCR sequencing covered some 13 persistent and roughly 20 newly diagnosed Graves' disease patients, around 33 samples in total.

Beyond this particular receptor, the publication reports: Lower TCR Shannon entropy and fewer highly expanded clones were observed in persistent Graves' disease patients than in newly diagnosed patients, which suggested clonal expansion. TRBV28, TRBJ1-2 and TRBJ2-5 were preferentially used in persistent disease, while TRBV20-1 and TRBJ2-1 were favored in newly diagnosed disease. Sequencing and analysis were restricted to the TCR beta chain. The authors acknowledged the small sample size as a limitation that may reduce accuracy. Persistent patients shared more public clonotypes among themselves (2,741) than newly diagnosed patients did (about 900). Peripheral blood alone was examined, since thyroid tissue, which constituted the primary lesion, could not be accessed.

The chain is made from TRBV25-1 and TRBJ2-1, and 10 junctional nucleotides match TRBD2. The sequencing here drew on peripheral blood mononuclear cells (PBMCs), taken at new diagnosis, from a patient treated with antithyroid drugs. This TCR was recovered from a female donor with Graves disease. The CDR3 reads as follows: CASSSASGSYNEQFF. The DNA sequence reads TGTGCCAGCAGTTCCGCTAGCGGGAGCTACAATGAGCAGTTCTTC.